Presented here are 6 T cell receptor beta chains from one specimen sequenced in a study of tumor-infiltrating lymphocytes in oesophageal squamous cell carcinoma. TCRdb re-called the PCR reads with MiXCR, one entry per CDR3 protein. This sample has 15,000 to 20,000 distinct CDR3 sequences, with approximately 39% found just once. Sample: normal esophageal tissue next to the tumor. These TCRs come from a female donor with esophageal squamous cell carcinoma.

This clonotype was seen many times. The chain has TRBV5-5 and TRBJ2-1, with unresolved D. V was trimmed by 0 bases and J by 6 bases, leaving 10 bases between them. This CDR3 spans 14 amino acids. The germline gives CDR1 SGHKS, CDR2 YYEKEE (reference sequence). CDR3 region: CASSLDSTSNEQFF. CDR3 nucleotides: TGTGCCAGCAGCTTGGACAGTACTTCCAATGAGCAGTTCTTC. The full variable domain, rest sourced from reference TRBV5-5 and TRBJ2-1, is DAGVTQSPTHLIKTRGQQVTLRCSPISGHKSVSWYQQVLGQGPQFIFQYYEKEERGRGNFPDRFSARQFPNYSSELNVNALLLGDSALYLCASSLDSTSNEQFFGPGTRLTVL.

The chain has TRBV27 and TRBJ2-7; maybe TRBD2 (7 bases). The J call could be wrong; TRBJ2-1 is a better fit for the DNA end. The CDR3 has 20 amino acids. Per germline, CDR1 MNHEY and CDR2 SMNVEV (reference sequence). The CDR3 coding sequence is TGTGCCAGCAGTTTATTCGGGGTTGGGGGCGGGAGAAGTATCTACAATGAGCAGTTCTTC. Translation: CASSLFGVGGGRSIYNEQFF.

The gene calls are TRBV12-3 or TRBV12-4 and TRBJ1-4; 7 nucleotides align to TRBD1. The CDR3 runs 14 residues. V trimming: 4 bases; J trimming: 7 bases; junction bases outside the gene matches: 6. The CDR3, as DNA: TGTGCCAGCAGTTACGACAGGGCCCTTGAAAAACTGTTTTTT. It yields the protein CASSYDRALEKLFF.

This clonotype was found a few times. The chain joins TRBV4-2 to TRBJ2-2, with D possibly TRBD2 on 5 matching bases. Germline V gene lookup returns CDR1 LGHNA and CDR2 YNFKEQ. The CDR3 length is 15 residues. The V gene lost 4 bases and the J gene lost 2 bases, with 11 bases spanning the gap. Written as DNA, the CDR3 is TGTGCCAGCAGCCGAGCTGAGGGAAACACCGGGGAGCTGTTTTTT. The encoded protein is CASSRAEGNTGELFF.

The chain joins TRBV11-2 to TRBJ2-3; 7 bases match TRBD1. The CDR3 is made up of 11 amino acids. V shed 8 bases, J shed 7 bases, and the junction held 3 bases outside the gene matches. The V gene's germline CDR1 is SGHAT and CDR2 FQNNGV. The CDR3 DNA is TGTGCCAGCTACAGGGGCCATACGCAGTATTTT. Translation gives CASYRGHTQYF.

This clonotype came up a few times. This chain joins TRBV27 and TRBJ2-5; possibly TRBD1 or TRBD2 for D (5 bases each). Germline CDR1 and CDR2: MNHEY and SMNVEV (reference sequence). V was trimmed by 5 bases and J by 5 bases, leaving 18 bases between them. This CDR3 spans 15 amino acids. The CDR3 DNA reads TGTGCCAGCAGTCCCAATGGGGGAGTACCTGAGACCCAGTACTTC. Protein product: CASSPNGGVPETQYF.